A selection of T cell receptor beta chains follows, all from one sample in a study of blood T cell repertoires in COVID-19. Using immunoSEQ multiplex PCR, the repertoire was profiled, and TCRdb retains in-frame clones only, with some absent. The profile shows around 160,000 clones, 81% of them singletons. Sequenced material: peripheral blood. Receptors were obtained from a human donor in a cohort sampled during active COVID-19. Each CDR3 is given with its conserved first and last residue. Clone size is given for some rows only: seen once, a few or many times, or a class if the clone is expanded.

clone_size: NA; v_call: TRBV19; j_call: TRBJ1-5; cdr3_aa: CASSIISGAVQPQHF
clone_size: NA; v_call: TRBV19; j_call: TRBJ1-4; cdr3_aa: CASSIEAGEKLFF
clone_size: NA; v_call: TRBV9; j_call: TRBJ1-3; cdr3_aa: CASSVEAGGNTIYF
clone_size: NA; v_call: TRBV2; j_call: TRBJ2-3; cdr3_aa: CASNNGVPPYTQYF
clone_size: NA; v_call: TRBV25-1; j_call: TRBJ2-7; cdr3_aa: CASSESRTGAYEQYF
clone_size: NA; v_call: TRBV25-1; j_call: TRBJ1-1; cdr3_aa: CASRAGRTEAFF
clone_size: NA; v_call: TRBV6-6; j_call: TRBJ2-1; cdr3_aa: CASSRNRDRAHNEQFF
clone_size: NA; v_call: TRBV12-3/TRBV12-4; j_call: TRBJ1-2; cdr3_aa: CASSTGQGTGYTF
clone_size: NA; v_call: TRBV11-3; j_call: TRBJ1-1; cdr3_aa: CASSSGGDEAFF
clone_size: once; v_call: TRBV11-3; j_call: TRBJ2-1; cdr3_aa: CASSLAGLAGGGEQFF
clone_size: NA; v_call: TRBV3-1/TRBV3-2; j_call: TRBJ1-5; cdr3_aa: CASSPGGLSNQPQHF
clone_size: NA; v_call: TRBV28; j_call: TRBJ2-3; cdr3_aa: CASSLLGGAADTQYF
clone_size: few; v_call: TRBV6-2/TRBV6-3; j_call: TRBJ1-1; cdr3_aa: CASSYSTGSEAFF
clone_size: NA; v_call: TRBV29-1; j_call: TRBJ2-1; cdr3_aa: CSVEDPYRSSYNEQFF
clone_size: NA; v_call: TRBV18; j_call: TRBJ1-1; cdr3_aa: CASSRQGTEAFF
clone_size: NA; v_call: TRBV2; j_call: TRBJ1-1; cdr3_aa: CASSDLRGNTEAFF
clone_size: NA; v_call: TRBV7-2; j_call: TRBJ2-3; cdr3_aa: CASSPGGPVDTQYF
clone_size: NA; v_call: TRBV21-1; j_call: TRBJ1-2; cdr3_aa: CATEQGWRYGYTF
clone_size: few; v_call: TRBV9; j_call: TRBJ1-6; cdr3_aa: CASSVVQDNSPLHF
clone_size: once; v_call: TRBV3-1/TRBV3-2; j_call: TRBJ2-1; cdr3_aa: CASSQGGIGKDEQFF
clone_size: NA; v_call: TRBV30; j_call: TRBJ2-5; cdr3_aa: CAWSGGQVLRRETQYF
clone_size: NA; v_call: TRBV12-3/TRBV12-4; j_call: TRBJ2-3; cdr3_aa: CASSLNRADTQYF